This TCR beta chain originates from a study of blood T cell repertoires in COVID-19. Study-level information: The origin of the acute and convalescent COVID-19 samples was the United States, Italy and Spain. Nucleic acid was either cDNA or gDNA, and it came from T cells, B-cell-depleted T cells, or PBMCs.

As originally analysed: Counts of nucleated cells, estimated from reference gene primer amplification, were obtained. Data came from immunoSEQ multiplex PCR; TCRdb stores just in-frame clones and leaves some out. V, J and clone size are taken as reported in that table, and D and trimming were inferred from the DNA itself. The data hold tens of thousands of clones, with around nine tenths observed a single time. This clone was seen a few times. The V gene's germline CDR1 is SGHTA and CDR2 FQGNSA. V was trimmed by 3 bases and J by 7 bases, leaving 10 bases between them. The CDR3 totals 14 residues. The chain recombines TRBV7-2 with TRBJ1-6; D uncertain. The sequence was obtained from a human donor with active COVID-19. The donor label of this sample is uncertain. The sequenced sample consisted of peripheral blood. CDR3 coding DNA: TGTGCCAGCAGCTTCACCCAGAGGAATTCACCCCTCCACTTT. This codes for CASSFTQRNSPLHF.